One and the same sample provided the 18 T cell receptor beta chains below, sequenced in a study of T cells after yellow fever vaccination. TCRdb analysed the 5' RACE reads with MiXCR anew, one entry per CDR3 protein. The sample records approximately 550,000 distinct CDR3 sequences, 15% to 20% being singletons. The input for sequencing was PBMCs, taken 15 days after the yellow fever booster vaccination. These receptors all stem from a man aged 25 to 45 who received the YFV17D yellow fever vaccine.

This clonotype was recorded a few times. V and J are TRBV20-1 and TRBJ2-3; weak D call: TRBD2 (5 bases). Germline V CDR1 and CDR2: DFQATT, SNEGSKA (reference sequence). V was clipped by 0 bases and J by 2 bases, with 12 bases between them. CDR3 length: 15 amino acids. DNA of the CDR3: TGCAGTGCTAGAGATCCCGAGGGTCCCACAGATACGCAGTATTTT. Protein sequence: CSARDPEGPTDTQYF.

The V call is TRBV20-1, the J call TRBJ2-1; 9 bases fit TRBD1. CDR1 is DFQATT and CDR2 is SNEGSKA in the germline V gene (reference sequence). After removal of 0 bases from V and 7 bases from J, the junction contained 10 bases not matched to a gene. The CDR3 runs 16 residues. CDR3 sequence (DNA): TGCAGTGCTAGAGATTGGGGGACAGGGCAGGTGAATGAGCAGTTCTTC. Translated: CSARDWGTGQVNEQFF.

The chain recombines TRBV20-1 with TRBJ1-6; 10 bases align to TRBD1. The CDR3 is 13 amino acids. V dropped 5 bases and J dropped 10; count of bases not matched to a gene: 5. Germline lookup yields CDR1 DFQATT and CDR2 SNEGSKA (reference sequence). CDR3 DNA: TGCAGTGCTGCCCGGGACAGGGGATCACCCCTCCACTTT. Protein: CSAARDRGSPLHF.

In this sample, this clonotype turned up a few times. This chain links TRBV23-1 with TRBJ2-2, with a possible D match to TRBD1 (5 bases). TRBV23-1 is an open reading frame whose function is uncertain. V lost 1 base to trimming and J lost 5 bases, with 14 bases between them. The CDR3 runs to 16 residues. The CDR3 nucleotides are TGCGCCAGCAGTCAATTTGGGCAGGGAAGAACCGGGGAGCTGTTTTTT. Its protein product is CASSQFGQGRTGELFF.

This clonotype has only a few counts. V is TRBV2 and J is TRBJ2-2, with TRBD1 as a possible D gene (6 bases). V lost 2 bases, J lost 5 bases, and 9 bases lay in between. The germline gives CDR1 SNHLY, CDR2 FYNNEI. This CDR3 contains 14 residues. The CDR3 here is CASSERRGTGELFF. DNA for the CDR3: TGTGCCAGCAGTGAACGCAGGGGTACCGGGGAGCTGTTTTTT.

V is TRBV29-1 and J is TRBJ2-1, with 14 positions matching TRBD2. Trimming at V came to 8 bases and at J to 6 bases, leaving 6 bases not matched to a gene. Germline-derived CDR1 and CDR2 are SQVTM and ANQGSEA. The CDR3 is 14 amino acids. This chain's CDR3 is CSITTSGRVNEQFF. As DNA, the CDR3 is TGCAGCATCACGACTAGCGGGAGGGTCAATGAGCAGTTCTTC.

A few counts support this clonotype. V and J are TRBV5-1 and TRBJ2-2, with D tentatively TRBD1 or TRBD2 (5 bases each). There are 16 residues in the CDR3. Looked up from germline, CDR1 is SGHRS and CDR2 is YFSETQ. Trimming left V 4 bases short and J 5 bases short, with 18 bases between. The CDR3 coding sequence is TGCGCCAGCAGCACCGGGACCAGAGGGCAAACCGGGGAGCTGTTTTTT. Its protein product is CASSTGTRGQTGELFF.

This clonotype was seen only a few times. The chain is built from TRBV7-9 and TRBJ2-5, with D maybe TRBD1 (6 bases). Germline CDR1 SEHNR, CDR2 FQNEAQ (reference sequence). Trimming removed 3 bases from V and 2 bases from J, with 16 bases in between. CDR3 length: 16 residues. CDR3 bases: TGTGCCAGCAGCTTGGGCGGACAGAGTAAACAAGAGACCCAGTACTTC. Translated, it gives CASSLGGQSKQETQYF.

V is TRBV11-2 and J is TRBJ2-5; D assignment may be TRBD1 or TRBD2 (7 bases each). The CDR3 has 18 amino acids. Between the trimmed V and J ends, which lost 2 bases and 4 bases, there was a span of 23 bases. Germline lookup yields CDR1 SGHAT and CDR2 FQNNGV. This CDR3 reads CASSLLGRGRAQIETQYF. The CDR3 DNA follows: TGTGCCAGCAGCTTACTCGGCAGGGGGAGGGCTCAAATAGAGACCCAGTACTTC.

Only a few counts were recorded for this clonotype. The chain carries TRBV6-2 or TRBV6-3 and TRBJ2-2; D is ambiguous. The CDR3 loop spans 14 amino acids. The germline gives CDR1 MNHEY, CDR2 SVGEGT. V was shortened by 2 bases and J by 4 bases, with 8 bases between the two germline ends. The CDR3 DNA reads as TGTGCCAGCAGTTACCCCGGCGTCACCGGGGAGCTGTTTTTT. Translating gives CASSYPGVTGELFF.

This clonotype was recorded a few times. The CDR3 is CASSHRGGRHNEQFF. The CDR3 DNA reads as TGTGCCAGCAGCCACCGGGGGGGGCGTCACAATGAGCAGTTCTTC. V and J are TRBV7-4 and TRBJ2-1; 8 positions agree with TRBD2. CDR1 is SGHVT, CDR2 SQSDAQ, per germline. The CDR3 extends over 15 amino acids. Germline trimming cut 5 bases from V and 5 bases from J; bases unmatched to any gene: 8.

This clonotype has a count of ten or more. The junction departs from germline at one end; a sequencing error may be responsible. The chain couples TRBV12-3 or TRBV12-4 to TRBJ2-2; D unclear. This CDR3 region has 12 residues. CDR3 sequence (DNA): TGTGCCAGCAGCTTAGCCACCGGGGAGCTGTTTTTT. It yields the protein CASSLATGELFF.

Here the CDR3 DNA reads TGTGCCAGCAGGTTAGCGGGGTTCTCCTACAATGAGCAGTTCTTC. Encoded protein: CASRLAGFSYNEQFF. The rearrangement joins TRBV27 to TRBJ2-1, with 8 bases lining up with TRBD2. V shed 6 bases and J 0 bases; nucleotides not matched to a gene: 4. This CDR3 has 15 residues. The germline gives CDR1 MNHEY, CDR2 SMNVEV (reference sequence).

Only a few counts were recorded for this clonotype. The V call is TRBV11-1, the J call TRBJ2-3; 10 bases line up with TRBD2. CDR1 is SGHAT, CDR2 FQDESV, per germline (reference sequence). The length of the CDR3 is 19 residues. The V gene end was trimmed by 5 bases and the J gene end by 0 bases; junction bases not matched to a gene: 14. The CDR3 spells CASSPGRWTSGESTDTQYF. CDR3 nucleotide sequence: TGTGCCAGCAGCCCCGGAAGATGGACTAGCGGTGAAAGCACAGATACGCAGTATTTT.

The chain combines TRBV19 with TRBJ2-2; 11 positions match TRBD2. There are 15 residues in the CDR3. The J segment lost 5 bases and the V segment lost 8 bases, leaving 7 bases of the junction unmatched. Germline V gene lookup returns CDR1 LNHDA and CDR2 SQIVND (reference sequence). For the CDR3, the DNA is TGTGCCAGTGACCTAGCGGGAGGAGGAACCGGGGAGCTGTTTTTT. This encodes CASDLAGGGTGELFF.

The chain is built from TRBV20-1 and TRBJ1-5; D gene ambiguous. Trimming removed 6 bases from V and 4 bases from J, with 16 bases in between. In germline, CDR1 is DFQATT, CDR2 SNEGSKA (reference sequence). The CDR3 length is 14 residues. The CDR3 DNA reads as TGCAGTGCGTCCTACCCTGTAGGGAATCAGCCCCAGCATTTT. Amino acids: CSASYPVGNQPQHF.

The rearrangement joins TRBV27 to TRBJ1-6; D is unresolved. Germline V lookup: CDR1 MNHEY, CDR2 SMNVEV (reference sequence). Trimming took off 4 bases at V and 4 bases at J, with 14 bases between the two ends. The CDR3 consists of 16 residues. The CDR3 DNA is TGTGCCAGCAGTTCCCGCCTGGGGTTTTATAATTCACCCCTCCACTTT. Protein sequence: CASSSRLGFYNSPLHF.

The rearrangement joins TRBV10-3 to TRBJ2-5; D is unresolved. The CDR3 loop spans 12 amino acids. Trimming cost V 2 bases and J 4 bases, with 5 bases left between them. Germline V gives CDR1 ENHRY, CDR2 SYGVKD. CDR3 in amino acids: CAISEPSETQYF. The CDR3 region has the DNA TGTGCCATCAGTGAGCCCTCAGAGACCCAGTACTTC.